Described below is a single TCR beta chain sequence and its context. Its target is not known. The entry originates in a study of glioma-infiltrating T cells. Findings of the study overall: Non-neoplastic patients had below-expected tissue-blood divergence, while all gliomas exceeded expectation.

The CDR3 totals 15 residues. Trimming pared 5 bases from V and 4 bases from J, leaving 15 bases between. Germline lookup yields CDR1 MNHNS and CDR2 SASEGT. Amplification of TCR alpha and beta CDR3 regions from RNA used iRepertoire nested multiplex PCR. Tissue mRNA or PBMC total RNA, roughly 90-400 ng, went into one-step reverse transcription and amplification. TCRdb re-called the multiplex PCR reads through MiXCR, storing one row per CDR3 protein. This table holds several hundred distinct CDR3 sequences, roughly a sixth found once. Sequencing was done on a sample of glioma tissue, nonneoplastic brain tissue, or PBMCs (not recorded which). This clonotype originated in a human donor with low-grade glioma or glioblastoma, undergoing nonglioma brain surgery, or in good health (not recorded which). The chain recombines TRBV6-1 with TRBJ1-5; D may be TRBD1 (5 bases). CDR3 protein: CASSPLFGANQPQHF. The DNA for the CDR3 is TGTGCCAGCAGTCCCCTCTTCGGGGCGAATCAGCCCCAGCATTTT.